Each of the 31 T cell receptor beta chains below was sequenced from the same sample in a study of blood T cell repertoires in COVID-19 (dated by TCRdb to 2018 to 2020). The library came from the immunoSEQ multiplex PCR assay. The table was pulled from immuneACCESS by TCRdb, which kept in-frame rearrangements only. Such tables lose some clones; where checked, under half of the loss comes from unresolved V genes, and the rest has no known cause. The sample records 84,000 or so clones, around 82% of which are singletons. Clones ranked in the top ten supply around 33% of the sample. Input material: peripheral blood. These receptors originate from a man between 60 and 75 years old with COVID-19, enrolled during active disease.

The V and J genes are TRBV5-5 and TRBJ1-2; 9 nucleotides line up with TRBD1. V was clipped by 4 bases and J by 2 bases; unmatched bases: 3. Per the germline V gene, CDR1 is SGHKS and CDR2 is YYEKEE (reference sequence). CDR3 length: 14 amino acids. CDR3 DNA sequence: TGTGCCAGCAGCCCGGGACAGGGAAACTATGGCTACACCTTC. Its protein is CASSPGQGNYGYTF.

V is TRBV9 and J is TRBJ1-6, with D possibly TRBD1 on 6 matching bases. This CDR3 has 16 residues. V shed 4 bases and J shed 5 bases, with 16 bases lying between them. Germline assignment: CDR1 SGDLS and CDR2 YYNGEE. The CDR3 DNA is TGTGCCAGCAGCCCCGGGGGGGCACCTGATAATTCACCCCTCCACTTT. Its translation is CASSPGGAPDNSPLHF.

The J gene is TRBJ2-7, the V gene TRBV7-8; weak D call: TRBD1 (6 bases). CDR3 length equals 14 residues. Germline lookup yields CDR1 SGHVS and CDR2 FQNEAQ. V gave up 1 base and J gave up 3 bases, with 10 bases separating them. The CDR3 loop is CASSLGHRDYEQYF. The CDR3 DNA reads as TGTGCCAGCAGCTTAGGCCACAGGGACTACGAGCAGTACTTC.

This clone appeared a single time. This rearrangement joins TRBV19 to TRBJ1-6; TRBD1 is a possible D gene (5 bases). This CDR3 region has 14 residues. V was trimmed by 10 bases and J by 14 bases, leaving 24 bases between them. Germline CDR1 LNHDA, CDR2 SQIVND (reference sequence). This chain's CDR3 is CATSKETVPGSLHF. CDR3 nucleotide sequence: TGTGCCACCTCAAAGGAGACAGTTCCAGGGTCCCTCCACTTT.

This sequence joins TRBV14 and TRBJ2-3, with 10 positions matching TRBD2. J was trimmed by 5 bases and V by 5 bases; bases with no gene match: 10. Germline V gene sequence: CDR1 SGHDN, CDR2 FVKESK. CDR3 length equals 16 residues. DNA for the CDR3: TGTGCCAGCAGCGTACTTAGCGGGAGGCCAGGAGATACGCAGTATTTT. It specifies CASSVLSGRPGDTQYF.

A note on this clone: At one boundary the junction diverges from the germline segment, which might be a read error. V and J are TRBV7-3 and TRBJ2-2; TRBD2 agrees at 11 bases. CDR1 SGHTA and CDR2 FQGTGA come from the germline V gene. This CDR3 spans 17 amino acids. Here the CDR3 reads CASSLTSGGPSTGELFF. The CDR3 region has the DNA TGTGCCAGCAGCCTAACTAGCGGGGGACCTAGCACCGGGGAGCTGTTTTTT. Based on the CDR3 plus reference TRBV7-3 and TRBJ2-2, the full variable domain is GAGVSQTPSNKVTEKGKYVELRCDPISGHTALYWYRQSLGQGPEFLIYFQGTGAADDSGLPNDRFFAVRPEGSVSTLKIQRTERGDSAVYLCASSLTSGGPSTGELFFGEGSRLTVL.

This chain joins TRBV5-1 and TRBJ2-7; D uncertain. Between the trimmed V and J ends, which lost 3 bases and 2 bases, there was a span of 9 bases. This CDR3 is built from 13 residues. The germline V gene encodes CDR1 SGHRS and CDR2 YFSETQ. As DNA, the CDR3 is TGCGCCAGCAGCTCCCCCGACACCTACGAGCAGTACTTC. It codes for CASSSPDTYEQYF.

The chain links TRBV4-1 to TRBJ1-2; 7 bases are shared with TRBD1. The V and J ends lost 5 bases and 3 bases, in that order; junction bases with no gene match: 6. This CDR3 contains 14 residues. Germline CDR1 MGHRA, CDR2 YSYEKL. The CDR3 sequence: CASSEAGGYYGYTF. DNA for the CDR3: TGCGCCAGCAGCGAAGCAGGGGGGTACTATGGCTACACCTTC.

The gene calls are TRBV29-1 and TRBJ1-5, with D unresolved. V was clipped by 7 bases and J by 4 bases, with 17 bases between them. The CDR3 is 14 residues long. Germline CDR1 and CDR2: SQVTM and ANQGSEA. CDR3 in DNA: TGCAGCGCCGCCCCGGGTGATGGTAATCAGCCCCAGCATTTT. Protein sequence: CSAAPGDGNQPQHF.

This clone has more than one count but fewer than ten. The chain uses TRBV2 and TRBJ1-5; TRBD1 agrees at 9 bases. The CDR3 contains 14 residues. Germline V CDR1 and CDR2: SNHLY, FYNNEI. V dropped 6 bases and J dropped 4; count of bases not matched to a gene: 4. CDR3 DNA: TGTGCCAGCAGACCCGGGACAGGGAATCAGCCCCAGCATTTT. Its protein is CASRPGTGNQPQHF.

This chain links TRBV7-8 with TRBJ2-4; a possible D gene is TRBD1 (7 bases). Germline V gene lookup returns CDR1 SGHVS and CDR2 FQNEAQ. The V end was cut by 1 base, the J end by 5 bases, with 15 bases between. CDR3 length: 16 residues. CDR3 in DNA: TGTGCCAGCAGCTTAGGGAGGGGGCGCGGGGAAAACATTCAGTACTTC. Translated, it gives CASSLGRGRGENIQYF.

V is TRBV11-2 and J is TRBJ2-3, with D perhaps TRBD1 (6 bases). V was cut by 3 bases and J by 14 bases, with 15 bases left in between. The CDR3 totals 12 residues. Per the germline V gene, CDR1 is SGHAT and CDR2 is FQNNGV. DNA of the CDR3: TGTGCCAGCAGCTTCGAAACAGGGAATTCGTATTTT. Translating gives CASSFETGNSYF.

The V gene is TRBV7-9, the J gene TRBJ2-6, with 9 positions matching TRBD1. The CDR3 has 16 amino acids. Germline CDR1 is SEHNR and CDR2 is FQNEAQ (reference sequence). V was pared by 1 base and J by 2 bases, with 0 bases of the junction left unmatched. The CDR3 spells CASSLGQGAGANVLTF. For the CDR3, the DNA is TGTGCCAGCAGCTTAGGACAGGGGGCTGGGGCCAACGTCCTGACTTTC. Filled out from reference TRBV7-9 and TRBJ2-6, the complete variable domain reads DTGVSQNPRHKITKRGQNVTFRCDPISEHNRLYWYRQTLGQGPEFLTYFQNEAQLEKSRLLSDRFSAERPKGSFSTLEIQRTEQGDSAMYLCASSLGQGAGANVLTFGAGSRLTVL.

The chain employs TRBV18 and TRBJ2-2; 8 bases are a match to TRBD1. CDR1 KGHSH and CDR2 LQKENI come from the germline V gene. The ends lost 6 bases at V and 6 bases at J; junction bases unmatched: 9. The CDR3 totals 15 residues. CDR3 sequence (DNA): TGTGCCAGCTCGCCGTTCACGGACAGGGCCGGGGAGCTGTTTTTT. Translated, it gives CASSPFTDRAGELFF.

This chain connects TRBV5-1 to TRBJ2-7; 8 nucleotides match TRBD1. With 2 bases clipped from V and 3 bases from J, the junction kept 4 bases outside the gene matches. CDR1 and CDR2 from the germline V gene are SGHRS and YFSETQ. The CDR3 runs 14 residues. The CDR3 here is CASSLGQGFYEQYF. The CDR3 coding sequence is TGCGCCAGCAGCTTAGGACAGGGTTTCTACGAGCAGTACTTC. The variable domain in full, completed from reference TRBV5-1 and TRBJ2-7, reads KAGVTQTPRYLIKTRGQQVTLSCSPISGHRSVSWYQQTPGQGLQFLFEYFSETQRNKGNFPGRFSGRQFSNSRSEMNVSTLELGDSALYLCASSLGQGFYEQYFGPGTRLTVT.

The sample holds a few counts of this clone. This chain joins TRBV10-3 and TRBJ1-2, with 9 positions matching TRBD1. This CDR3 has 16 residues. The junction had 8 bases not matched to a gene; V was cut back by 6 bases and J by 0 bases. The germline CDR1 and CDR2 sequences are ENHRY and SYGVKD. CDR3 sequence (DNA): TGTGCCATCAGCTACAGGGGGCAAGGTTCTAACTATGGCTACACCTTC. It specifies CAISYRGQGSNYGYTF.

This sequence joins TRBV7-9 and TRBJ2-1, with 10 bases that match TRBD2. The CDR3 is 17 residues long. Germline loops: CDR1 SEHNR, CDR2 FQNEAQ (reference sequence). Trimming at V came to 5 bases and at J to 8 bases, leaving 15 bases not matched to a gene. This chain's CDR3 is CASSTEERASGSYEQFF. Written as DNA, the CDR3 is TGTGCCAGCAGCACCGAAGAACGGGCTAGCGGGAGCTATGAGCAGTTCTTC.

The chain employs TRBV4-1 and TRBJ2-7, with 10 bases matching TRBD1. The CDR3 sequence is 15 residues long. The ends lost 3 bases at V and 4 bases at J; junction bases unmatched: 6. Germline V gene data show CDR1 as MGHRA and CDR2 as YSYEKL. The DNA for the CDR3 is TGCGCCAGCAGCCAGAGGGACAGGGGAGGGTACGAGCAGTACTTC. Its translation: CASSQRDRGGYEQYF.

The chain joins TRBV11-3 to TRBJ1-1; D is undetermined. The germline V and J ends were trimmed by 5 bases and 1 base, with 8 bases remaining between them. The CDR3 has 13 residues. CDR1 and CDR2 from the germline V gene are SGHNT and YENEEA. The CDR3 sequence: CASSPRGNTEAFF. CDR3 sequence (DNA): TGTGCCAGCAGCCCCCGGGGGAACACTGAAGCTTTCTTT.

The V call is TRBV5-1, the J call TRBJ2-3; maybe TRBD1 (6 bases). The CDR3 spans 13 residues. Trimming removed 7 bases at V and 1 base at J, with 10 bases between. The germline V gene has CDR1 SGHRS and CDR2 YFSETQ. CDR3 protein: CASCRQGTDTQYF. The CDR3 DNA reads as TGCGCCAGCTGCCGACAGGGCACAGATACGCAGTATTTT.

This chain links TRBV5-5 with TRBJ1-4, with D possibly being TRBD1 (6 bases). With 5 bases removed from V and 8 bases from J, the gap between germline ends came to 16 bases. Germline CDR1 and CDR2: SGHKS and YYEKEE (reference sequence). The CDR3 sequence is 14 residues long. CDR3 coding DNA: TGTGCCAGCAGTCTGGGGACACTCAACGAAAAACTGTTTTTT. Protein product: CASSLGTLNEKLFF.

V and J are TRBV19 and TRBJ2-5; 8 positions match TRBD1. This CDR3 contains 14 residues. The V gene end was trimmed by 3 bases and the J gene end by 7 bases; junction bases not matched to a gene: 7. Germline V gene data show CDR1 as LNHDA and CDR2 as SQIVND (reference sequence). Written as DNA, the CDR3 is TGTGCCAGTAGTATCGGACAGGGTGAGCGGACCCAGTACTTC. This codes for CASSIGQGERTQYF.

The genes are TRBV6-6 and TRBJ2-4, with a weak D call TRBD2 (5 bases). The CDR3 covers 17 residues. Germline V lookup: CDR1 MNHNY, CDR2 SVGAGI (reference sequence). Deletions cut 5 bases from V and 3 bases from J, with 20 bases between. This CDR3 reads CASSPTAAGFVKNIQYF. In DNA form, the CDR3 reads TGTGCCAGCAGTCCCACCGCGGCGGGTTTTGTCAAAAACATTCAGTACTTC.

This chain connects TRBV13 to TRBJ2-1, with D possibly TRBD2 on 5 matching bases. CDR1 PRHDT and CDR2 FYEKMQ come from the germline V gene (reference sequence). V was cut by 2 bases and J by 2 bases, with 10 bases left in between. CDR3 size: 15 residues. CDR3 in amino acids: CASSLLGVTYNEQFF. The DNA of the CDR3 is TGTGCCAGCAGCTTACTCGGGGTCACCTACAATGAGCAGTTCTTC. The entire variable domain, with the rest obtained from reference TRBV13 and TRBJ2-1, is as follows: AAGVIQSPRHLIKEKRETATLKCYPIPRHDTVYWYQQGPGQDPQFLISFYEKMQSDKGSIPDRFSAQQFSDYHSELNMSSLELGDSALYFCASSLLGVTYNEQFFGPGTRLTVL.

This clone was seen only a few times. This sequence joins TRBV7-3 and TRBJ1-6; weak D call: TRBD1 (5 bases). Germline assignment: CDR1 SGHTA and CDR2 FQGTGA. This CDR3 contains 14 residues. Trimming cost V 5 bases and J 3 bases, with 8 bases left between them. The CDR3 loop is CASSPTVYNSPLHF. CDR3 in DNA: TGTGCCAGCAGCCCGACAGTCTATAATTCACCCCTCCACTTT.

This clone was recorded a few times. This rearrangement joins TRBV6-6 to TRBJ1-1; D remains unclear. This CDR3 is built from 14 residues. Germline assignment: CDR1 MNHNY and CDR2 SVGAGI (reference sequence). V gave up 5 bases and J gave up 7 bases, with 17 bases separating them. CDR3 nucleotides: TGTGCCAGCAGTACTCGAGGGTACGTAGATGAAGCTTTCTTT. This encodes CASSTRGYVDEAFF.

The chain recombines TRBV6-6 with TRBJ2-3; the match to TRBD1 covers 7 bases. This CDR3 comprises 15 residues. V lost 5 bases to trimming and J lost 1 base; unmatched junction nucleotides: 6. The germline gives CDR1 MNHNY, CDR2 SVGAGI (reference sequence). This CDR3 reads CASSPYRGGTDTQYF. For the CDR3, the DNA is TGTGCCAGCAGTCCCTACAGGGGCGGCACAGATACGCAGTATTTT.

The chain carries TRBV7-2 and TRBJ1-2; D gene uncertain. CDR3 size: 14 residues. V was clipped by 6 bases and J by 0 bases, with 11 bases between them. Germline V gene data show CDR1 as SGHTA and CDR2 as FQGNSA. CDR3 residues: CASSPQRSNYGYTF. The CDR3 DNA sequence: TGTGCCAGCAGTCCACAGAGATCTAACTATGGCTACACCTTC.

This clone was recorded a few times. The rearrangement uses TRBV2 and TRBJ1-6; 7 nucleotides agree with TRBD1. Germline assignment: CDR1 SNHLY and CDR2 FYNNEI. This CDR3 contains 13 residues. V shed 4 bases, J shed 9 bases, and the junction held 3 bases outside the gene matches. DNA for the CDR3: TGTGCCAGCAGTGGGCAGGGGGGTTCACCCCTCCACTTT. Residues: CASSGQGGSPLHF.

This chain uses TRBV19 with TRBJ1-2; D might be TRBD1 (6 bases). Germline V CDR1 and CDR2: LNHDA, SQIVND (reference sequence). This CDR3 is built from 15 residues. V was pared by 1 base and J by 0 bases, with 9 bases between. CDR3 nucleotide sequence: TGTGCCAGTAGTATAGGAGGGGGATCTAACTATGGCTACACCTTC. Translating gives CASSIGGGSNYGYTF. Together with reference TRBV19 and TRBJ1-2, the CDR3 gives the full variable domain: DGGITQSPKYLFRKEGQNVTLSCEQNLNHDAMYWYRQDPGQGLRLIYYSQIVNDFQKGDIAEGYSVSREKKESFPLTVTSAQKNPTAFYLCASSIGGGSNYGYTFGSGTRLTVV.

This clone was detected a few times. V and J are TRBV6-5 and TRBJ2-2; D gene uncertain. V dropped 2 bases and J dropped 1 base, with 5 bases sitting between them. Germline V gene data show CDR1 as MNHEY and CDR2 as SVGAGI. The CDR3 is 14 residues long. The CDR3 protein is CASSYVQNTGELFF. CDR3 bases: TGTGCCAGCAGTTACGTTCAGAACACCGGGGAGCTGTTTTTT.